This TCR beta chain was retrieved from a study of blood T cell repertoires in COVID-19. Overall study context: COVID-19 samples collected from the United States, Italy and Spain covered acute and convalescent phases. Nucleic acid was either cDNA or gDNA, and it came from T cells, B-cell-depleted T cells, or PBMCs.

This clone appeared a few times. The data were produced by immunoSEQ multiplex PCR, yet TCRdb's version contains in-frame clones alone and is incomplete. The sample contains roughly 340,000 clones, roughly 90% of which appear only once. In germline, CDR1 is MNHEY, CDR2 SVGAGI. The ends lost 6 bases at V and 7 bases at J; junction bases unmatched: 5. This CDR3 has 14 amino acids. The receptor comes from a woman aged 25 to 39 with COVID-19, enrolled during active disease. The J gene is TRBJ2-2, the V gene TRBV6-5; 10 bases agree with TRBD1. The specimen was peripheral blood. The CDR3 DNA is TGTGCCAGCAGGCGACAGGGGGCCGGCGGGGAGCTGTTTTTT. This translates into CASRRQGAGGELFF.